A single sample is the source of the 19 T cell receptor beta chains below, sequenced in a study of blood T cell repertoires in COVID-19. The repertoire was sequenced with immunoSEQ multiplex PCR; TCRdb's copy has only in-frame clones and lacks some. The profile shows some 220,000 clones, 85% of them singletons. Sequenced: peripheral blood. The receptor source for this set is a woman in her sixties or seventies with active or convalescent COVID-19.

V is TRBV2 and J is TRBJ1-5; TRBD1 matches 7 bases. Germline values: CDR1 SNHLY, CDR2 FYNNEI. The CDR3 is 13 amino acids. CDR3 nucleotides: TGTGCTATACAAGCAGGGGGGAATCAGCCCCAGCATTTT. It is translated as CAIQAGGNQPQHF.

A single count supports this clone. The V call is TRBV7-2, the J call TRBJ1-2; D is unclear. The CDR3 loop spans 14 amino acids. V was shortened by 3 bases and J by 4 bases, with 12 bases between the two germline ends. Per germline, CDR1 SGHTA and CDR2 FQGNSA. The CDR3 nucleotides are TGTGCCAGCAGCTTCGACATATTCGGCTATGGCTACACCTTC. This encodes CASSFDIFGYGYTF.

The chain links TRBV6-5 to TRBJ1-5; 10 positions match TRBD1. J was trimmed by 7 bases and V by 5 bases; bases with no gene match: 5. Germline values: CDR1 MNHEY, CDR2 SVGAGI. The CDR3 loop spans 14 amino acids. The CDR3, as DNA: TGTGCCAGCAGTCAGACAGGGGGCGCGCAGCCCCAGCATTTT. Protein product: CASSQTGGAQPQHF.

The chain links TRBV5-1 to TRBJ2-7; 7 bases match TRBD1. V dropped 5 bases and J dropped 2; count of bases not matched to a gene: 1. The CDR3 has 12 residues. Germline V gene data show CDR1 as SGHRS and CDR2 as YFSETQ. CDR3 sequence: CASRGTAYEQYF. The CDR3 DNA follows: TGCGCCAGCAGAGGGACAGCCTACGAGCAGTACTTC.

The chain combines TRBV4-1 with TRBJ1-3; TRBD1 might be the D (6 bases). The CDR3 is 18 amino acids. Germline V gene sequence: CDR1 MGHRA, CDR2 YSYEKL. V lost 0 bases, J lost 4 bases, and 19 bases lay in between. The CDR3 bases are TGCGCCAGCAGCCAAGAGGGCTGGGGTCGGGGACACGGAAACACCATATATTTT. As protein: CASSQEGWGRGHGNTIYF.

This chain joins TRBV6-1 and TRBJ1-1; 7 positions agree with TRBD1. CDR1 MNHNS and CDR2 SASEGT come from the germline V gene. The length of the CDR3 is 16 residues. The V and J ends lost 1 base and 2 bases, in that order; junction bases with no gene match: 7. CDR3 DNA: TGTGCCAGCAGTGAAGTGTACAGGGGCCGCAACACTGAAGCTTTCTTT. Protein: CASSEVYRGRNTEAFF.

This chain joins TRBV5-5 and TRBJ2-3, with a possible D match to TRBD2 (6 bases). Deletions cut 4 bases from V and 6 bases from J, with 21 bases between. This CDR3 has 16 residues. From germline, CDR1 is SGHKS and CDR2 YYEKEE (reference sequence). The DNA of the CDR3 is TGTGCCAGCAGCGCCTCGGGACTGCCACCGGCGGATACGCAGTATTTT. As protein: CASSASGLPPADTQYF.

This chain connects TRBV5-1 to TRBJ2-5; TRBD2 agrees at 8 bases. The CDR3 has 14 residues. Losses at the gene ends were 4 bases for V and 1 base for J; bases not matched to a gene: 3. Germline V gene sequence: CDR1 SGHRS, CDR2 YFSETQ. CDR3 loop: CASSRGLGQETQYF. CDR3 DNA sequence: TGCGCCAGCAGCAGGGGACTAGGCCAAGAGACCCAGTACTTC.

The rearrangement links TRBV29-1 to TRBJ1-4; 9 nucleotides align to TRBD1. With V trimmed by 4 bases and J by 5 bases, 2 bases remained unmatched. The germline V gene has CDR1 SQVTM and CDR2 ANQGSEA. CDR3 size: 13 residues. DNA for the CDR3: TGCAGCGTTGCAACAGGGGGCAATGAAAAACTGTTTTTT. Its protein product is CSVATGGNEKLFF.

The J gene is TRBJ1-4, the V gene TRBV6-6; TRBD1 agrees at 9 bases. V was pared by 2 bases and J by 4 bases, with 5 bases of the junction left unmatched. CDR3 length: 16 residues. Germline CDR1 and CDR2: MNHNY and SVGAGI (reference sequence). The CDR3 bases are TGTGCCAGCAGTTACAAGGGACAGGGTGGTAATGAAAAACTGTTTTTT. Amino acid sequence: CASSYKGQGGNEKLFF.

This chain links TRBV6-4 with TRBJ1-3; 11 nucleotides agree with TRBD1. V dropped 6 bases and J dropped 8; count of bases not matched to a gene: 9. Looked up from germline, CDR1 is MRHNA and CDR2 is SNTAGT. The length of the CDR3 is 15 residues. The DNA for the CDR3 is TGTGCCAGCAGGAGGGACAGGGGGATAGGGGACACCATATATTTT. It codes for CASRRDRGIGDTIYF.

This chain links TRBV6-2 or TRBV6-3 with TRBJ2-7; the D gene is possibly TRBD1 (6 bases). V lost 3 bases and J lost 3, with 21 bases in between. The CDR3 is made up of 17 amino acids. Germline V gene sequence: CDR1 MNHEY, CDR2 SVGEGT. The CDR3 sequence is CASSYGIPVGGSYEQYV. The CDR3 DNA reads TGTGCCAGCAGTTATGGGATCCCGGTTGGGGGCAGCTACGAGCAGTACGTC.

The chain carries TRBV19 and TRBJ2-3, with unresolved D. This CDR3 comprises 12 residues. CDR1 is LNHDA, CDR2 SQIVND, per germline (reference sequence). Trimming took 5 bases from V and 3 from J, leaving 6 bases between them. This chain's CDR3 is CASSYGTDTQYF. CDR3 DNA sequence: TGTGCCAGTAGTTACGGTACAGATACGCAGTATTTT.

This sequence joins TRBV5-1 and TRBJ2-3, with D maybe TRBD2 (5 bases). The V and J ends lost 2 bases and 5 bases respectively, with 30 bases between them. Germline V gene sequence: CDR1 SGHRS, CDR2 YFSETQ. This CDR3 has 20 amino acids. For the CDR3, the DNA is TGCGCCAGCAGCTTAGAACCTCGAAGGGCGGGTCCCCAAGCCGTAGATACGCAGTATTTT. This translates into CASSLEPRRAGPQAVDTQYF.

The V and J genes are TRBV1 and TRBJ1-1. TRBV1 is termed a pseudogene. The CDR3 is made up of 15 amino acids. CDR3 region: CTSSRGTRVGTEAFF. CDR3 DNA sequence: TGCACCAGCAGCCGAGGTACCCGGGTTGGCACTGAAGCTTTCTTT.

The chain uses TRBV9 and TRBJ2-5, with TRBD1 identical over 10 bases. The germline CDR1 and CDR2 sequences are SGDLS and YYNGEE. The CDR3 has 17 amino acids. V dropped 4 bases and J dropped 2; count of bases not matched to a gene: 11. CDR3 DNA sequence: TGTGCCAGCAGCTCCCGACAGGGGGCACCGGCGCAAGAGACCCAGTACTTC. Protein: CASSSRQGAPAQETQYF. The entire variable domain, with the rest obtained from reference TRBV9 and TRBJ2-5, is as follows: DSGVTQTPKHLITATGQRVTLRCSPRSGDLSVYWYQQSLDQGLQFLIQYYNGEERAKGNILERFSAQQFPDLHSELNLSSLELGDSALYFCASSSRQGAPAQETQYFGPGTRLLVL.

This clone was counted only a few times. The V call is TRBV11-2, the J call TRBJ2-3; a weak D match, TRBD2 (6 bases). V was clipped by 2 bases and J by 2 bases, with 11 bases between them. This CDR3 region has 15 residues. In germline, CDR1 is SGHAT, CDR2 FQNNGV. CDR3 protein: CASSLIGRSTDTQYF. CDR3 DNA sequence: TGTGCCAGCAGCTTAATAGGGAGGTCCACAGATACGCAGTATTTT.

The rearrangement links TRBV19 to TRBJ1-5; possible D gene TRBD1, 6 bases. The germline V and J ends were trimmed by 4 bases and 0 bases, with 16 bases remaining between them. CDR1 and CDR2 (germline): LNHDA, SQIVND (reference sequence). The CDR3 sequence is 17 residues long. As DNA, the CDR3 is TGTGCCAGTAGTAGAGGACAGTTATCCCTTAGCAATCAGCCCCAGCATTTT. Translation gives CASSRGQLSLSNQPQHF.

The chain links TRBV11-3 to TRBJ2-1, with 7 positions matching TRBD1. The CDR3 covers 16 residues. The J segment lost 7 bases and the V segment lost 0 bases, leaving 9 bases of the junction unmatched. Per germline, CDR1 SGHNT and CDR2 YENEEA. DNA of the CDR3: TGTGCCAGCAGCTTAGATTTAGGGGGCTGGGGGAATGAGCAGTTCTTC. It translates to CASSLDLGGWGNEQFF. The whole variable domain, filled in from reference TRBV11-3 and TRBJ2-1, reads EAGVVQSPRYKIIEKKQPVAFWCNPISGHNTLYWYLQNLGQGPELLIRYENEEAVDDSQLPKDRFSAERLKGVDSTLKIQPAELGDSAVYLCASSLDLGGWGNEQFFGPGTRLTVL.